This is a list of T cell receptor beta chains from one sample in a study of shared clonotypes between healthy human individuals. The data were produced by immunoSEQ multiplex PCR, yet TCRdb's version contains in-frame clones alone and is incomplete. The sample carries roughly 520,000 clones, about 96% recorded once. Sequences were obtained from naive CD4+ T cells sorted from blood. Receptors were obtained from a woman in her 30s in good health. Both conserved end residues are part of each CDR3.

j_call | v_call | cdr3_aa
TRBJ2-1 | TRBV11-2 | CASSQSRREQFF
TRBJ1-3 | TRBV10-3 | CAISGQGSGNTIYF
TRBJ2-3 | TRBV19 | CASSSRGTSGSTDTQYF
TRBJ1-2 | TRBV11-3 | CASSLDRGYTF
TRBJ1-1 | TRBV6-1 | CASSEAGGGTEAFF
TRBJ2-3 | TRBV5-1 | CASSLRTSGVTDTQYF
TRBJ2-1 | TRBV5-1 | CASSLGGSSYNEQFF
TRBJ1-2 | TRBV18 | CASSSLDSYGYTF
TRBJ1-5 | TRBV4-1 | CASSQARLGPQHF
TRBJ1-4 | TRBV7-9 | CASSVTVGANNEKLFF
TRBJ1-2 | TRBV2 | CASRPGRSGNYGYTF
TRBJ2-1 | TRBV7-9 | CASSEGQGGSYNEQFF
TRBJ2-1 | TRBV7-3 | CASSPQPNNEQFF
TRBJ2-7 | TRBV6-1 | CASSVPTGAGYYEQYF
TRBJ2-7 | TRBV10-2 | CASSEWGQGSYEQYF
TRBJ1-2 | TRBV28 | CASSPTVYGYTF
- | TRBV29-1 | CSVVTGVGYEQYF
TRBJ1-5 | TRBV15 | CATSPRAYSNQPQHF
TRBJ2-4 | TRBV2 | CASSGQDSNIQYF
TRBJ2-5 | TRBV10-3 | CAISPSELAGPGDQYF
TRBJ2-7 | TRBV14 | CASSPLTGWDYEQYF
TRBJ2-7 | TRBV15 | CATSRGGTLGVVHEQYF
TRBJ1-5 | TRBV2 | CASSTSSNQPQHF
TRBJ2-2 | TRBV5-1 | CASSLVGQVQHGTGELFF
TRBJ2-7 | TRBV28 | CASSFELLYEQYF
TRBJ2-7 | TRBV6-5 | CASRSTSGYSYEQYF